This TCR beta chain was obtained from a study of blood T cells in healthy people across ages. CDR1 is SGHTA, CDR2 FQGNSA, per germline. CDR3 length: 16 amino acids. Deletions cut 2 bases from V and 2 bases from J, with 16 bases between. The authors isolated at least 6.5 million PBMCs per sample. General study points: With donor CMV status unknown, expanded clonotype changes were possibly confounded.

This clonotype was seen once. Its antigen is not known. Primers used in a second PCR of about 7 to 12 cycles were a sample-barcoded 5' primer and a J-beta primer mix. TCRdb used MiXCR to reprocess the 5' RACE reads, holding one entry per CDR3 protein. This sample has about 290,000 distinct CDR3 sequences; 27% occur once, and the top ten carry around 30%. The specimen sequenced was blood. The chain couples TRBV7-2 to TRBJ2-7; D gene ambiguous. The TCR sequence derives from a woman aged 70-85 years in good health. The CDR3, as DNA: TGTGCCAGCAGCTTATCCCGGGCAGGTGGCACCTACGAGCAGTACTTC. It encodes CASSLSRAGGTYEQYF.